The present TCR beta chain was sequenced within a study of response to subunit inactivated influenza vaccine (dated by TCRdb to 2016 to 2019). Concerning the study at large: Deep quantitative profiling of the T cell receptor repertoire was used in the study to follow responses to a trivalent subunit inactivated influenza vaccine. Overall study results and their limits: The authors proposed that each seasonal influenza vaccination may bring in only a limited number of new T cells.

Libraries were prepared through RT-PCR. The reads were generated on an Illumina HiSeq 2500. The public reads were run again by TCRdb, first through fastp at Q25 and then through MiXCR, and only productive beta chains were kept. Identical CDR3 protein sequences are pooled into one entry, listed with their most common genes and DNA. Here the sample has 560,000 or so distinct CDR3 sequences; under 9% occur a single time. Of the sample, around 13% falls within the top ten clones. The CDR3, cysteine through phenylalanine, is 13 amino acids long. The only DNA kept is the CDR3, 39 bases in frame from the first base. V sheds 1 base and J sheds 9 bases, leaving 12 bases between their ends. This clonotype was seen a few times. The antigen it binds to is not known. No per-base quality is available; no much larger clone lies one base away.

The chain uses TRBV12-3 or TRBV12-4 and TRBJ1-2; the D gene identity is not certain. The starting material was PBMCs from blood, obtained roughly 24 months after vaccination. This TCR was sampled from a man in his fifties or sixties who received an inactivated influenza vaccine. Donor details come from another sample of the same person, matched by shared clones. The DNA reads as follows: TGTGCCAGCAGTTTAGGCGGGAGAGTGAGCTACACCTTC. Translated, it reads CASSLGGRVSYTF.